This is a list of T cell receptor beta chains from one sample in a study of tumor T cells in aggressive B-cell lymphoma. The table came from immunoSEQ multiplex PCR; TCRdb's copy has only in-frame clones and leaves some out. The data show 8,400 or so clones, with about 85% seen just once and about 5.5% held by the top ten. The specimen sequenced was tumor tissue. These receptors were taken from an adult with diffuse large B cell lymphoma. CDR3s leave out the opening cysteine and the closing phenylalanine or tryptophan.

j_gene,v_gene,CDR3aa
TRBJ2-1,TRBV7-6,ASSLELAGGAYNEQF
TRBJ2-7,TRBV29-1,SVGYGTGSYEQY
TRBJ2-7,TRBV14,ASSQVTGANYEQY
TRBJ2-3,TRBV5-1,ASSKKGQGVLNTDTQY
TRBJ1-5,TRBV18,ASSPGTATHQPQH
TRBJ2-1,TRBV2,ASTESRGRNEQF
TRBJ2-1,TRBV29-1,SVEGRYNEQF
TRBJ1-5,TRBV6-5,ASTPGEGGQPQH
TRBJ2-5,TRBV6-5,ASTLQGMGWETQY
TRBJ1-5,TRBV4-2,ASSQEIRGLGQPQH
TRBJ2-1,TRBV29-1,SVESTPSSYNEQF
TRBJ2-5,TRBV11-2,ASSLPLTETTQETQY
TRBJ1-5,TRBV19,ASSIRLNQPQH
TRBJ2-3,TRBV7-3,ASSLSLLAGGLIADTQY
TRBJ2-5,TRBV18,ASSPPVTPQETQY
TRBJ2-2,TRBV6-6,ASREVYTGELF
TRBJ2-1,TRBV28,ASSLLVRGNEQF
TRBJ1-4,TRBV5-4,ASSPQGTNEKLF
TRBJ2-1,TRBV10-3,AISGDRTSGRGEQF
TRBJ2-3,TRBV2,ASSRFSSGTSTDTQY
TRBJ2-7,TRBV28,ASSSRRTYEQY
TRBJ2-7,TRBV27,AGSPRDRSSYEQY
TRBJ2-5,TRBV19,ASSPQAPGTEGETQY